This T cell receptor beta chain was obtained from a study of graft-versus-host responses after intestinal transplantation. Study background: Recipients across the board were started on anti-thymocyte globulin induction, then kept on tacrolimus and steroids for two to four years.

Libraries were prepared by immunoSEQ multiplex PCR; TCRdb keeps only in-frame clonotypes and omits some of them. Of 3,500 to 5,000 clones listed, about 29% are singletons. Findings and limits, study-wide: Marrow from the recipient contained GvH clones, some of which had appeared first in ileum or blood.

The CDR3 runs to 10 residues. Germline lookup yields CDR1 MNHEY and CDR2 SVGAGI. Trimming removed 6 bases at V and 8 bases at J, with 8 bases between. This clone was counted only a few times. The clonotype comes from a human patient who was an organ donor for intestinal transplantation. The chain has TRBV6-5 and TRBJ2-7; D uncertain. The sample consisted of alloreactive CD4+ T cells from a mixed lymphocyte reaction culture, taken before transplantation. As to subset: CFSE-low proliferating T cells sorted from roughly six-day pre-transplant mixed lymphocyte reaction (GvH or HvG direction). The CDR3 loop reads CASSPKKQYF. The DNA of the CDR3 is TGTGCCAGCAGCCCGAAGAAGCAGTACTTC.